A single sample gave rise to the 6 T cell receptor beta chains below, sequenced in a study of cytomegalovirus exposure and HLA in healthy donors. The PCR used 60 Vbeta and 13 Jbeta primers. Assay used: immunoSEQ multiplex PCR; TCRdb lists only in-frame clones, some missing. The repertoire holds approximately 150,000 clones, just under 80% seen once, with 6.5% to 9% in the top ten. The sequencing sample was made of PBMCs. The receptors come from a woman aged 35 to 49 in good health and CMV-seropositive.

CDR3 protein: CASSLQGVSYNEQFF. In DNA, the CDR3 is TGTGCCAGCAGCTTACAGGGGGTCTCCTACAATGAGCAGTTCTTC. The genes are TRBV7-2 and TRBJ2-1, with 7 bases identical to TRBD1. J lost 0 bases, V lost 2 bases, and 1 base had no gene match. This CDR3 has 15 residues. CDR1 is SGHTA, CDR2 FQGNSA, per germline. Full variable domain (rest looked up from reference TRBV7-2 and TRBJ2-1): GAGVSQSPSNKVTEKGKDVELRCDPISGHTALYWYRQSLGQGLEFLIYFQGNSAPDKSGLPSDRFSAERTGGSVSTLTIQRTQQEDSAVYLCASSLQGVSYNEQFFGPGTRLTVL.

With regard to this clone: The germline gene is not matched at one end of the junction; a read error may be the cause. The CDR3 DNA reads TGCGCCAGCCGACCGGGACAGGCAACTTCTGGGGCCAACGGCCTGACTTTC. Its protein product is CASRPGQATSGANGLTF. V and J are TRBV5-1 and TRBJ2-6, with 8 bases fitting TRBD1. CDR1 SGHRS and CDR2 YFSETQ come from the germline V gene. This CDR3 contains 17 residues. Full variable domain (outside the CDR3, taken from reference TRBV5-1 and TRBJ2-6): KAGVTQTPRYLIKTRGQQVTLSCSPISGHRSVSWYQQTPGQGLQFLFEYFSETQRNKGNFPGRFSGRQFSNSRSEMNVSTLELGDSALYLCASRPGQATSGANGLTFGAGSRLTVL.

The chain joins TRBV25-1 to TRBJ2-5, with 11 bases lining up with TRBD1. CDR1 is MGHDK, CDR2 SYGVNS, per germline. The junction had 3 bases not matched to a gene; V was cut back by 1 base and J by 5 bases. This CDR3 contains 15 residues. This CDR3 is CASSEWGDRGETQYF. CDR3 bases: TGTGCCAGCAGTGAATGGGGGGACAGGGGGGAGACCCAGTACTTC.

This clone was counted once. The chain has TRBV30 and TRBJ2-2; 9 positions agree with TRBD1. Losses at the gene ends were 2 bases for V and 4 bases for J; bases not matched to a gene: 5. The CDR3 totals 15 residues. The germline V gene has CDR1 GTSNPN and CDR2 SVGIG (reference sequence). CDR3 residues: CAWSPGQGPTGELFF. Here the CDR3 DNA reads TGTGCCTGGAGTCCAGGACAGGGGCCCACCGGGGAGCTGTTTTTT.

This clone was detected only once. The V call is TRBV30, the J call TRBJ1-4; D is uncertain. The V end was cut by 0 bases, the J end by 8 bases, with 4 bases between. The CDR3 consists of 11 residues. Germline-derived CDR1 and CDR2 are GTSNPN and SVGIG (reference sequence). CDR3 in DNA: TGTGCCTGGAGTGTGAGGGAAAAACTGTTTTTT. Its protein product is CAWSVREKLFF.

The chain joins TRBV28 to TRBJ2-5; D might be TRBD1 (6 bases). The V and J ends lost 4 bases and 3 bases respectively, with 18 bases between them. The CDR3 totals 16 residues. From germline, CDR1 is MDHEN and CDR2 SYDVKM. For the CDR3, the DNA is TGTGCCAGCAGTTCTCAGGTTAGCGCAGGGGAAGAGACCCAGTACTTC. It encodes CASSSQVSAGEETQYF.